The entry below gives a single T cell receptor (beta chain) sequence along with its context. There are 16 residues in the CDR3. Germline lookup yields CDR1 SGHAT and CDR2 FQNNGV. V trimming: 5 bases; J trimming: 5 bases; junction bases outside the gene matches: 10. These data originate in a study of cytomegalovirus exposure and HLA in healthy donors. PCR employed 60 Vbeta and 13 Jbeta primers. Profiling relied on immunoSEQ multiplex PCR, and the TCRdb table lists in-frame clones only, not all of them. This sample has under 150,000 clones, with 82% found just once. This sequence was found in a male donor in good health and CMV-seronegative. Sequencing was performed on PBMCs. The chain uses TRBV11-2 and TRBJ2-5; 11 positions agree with TRBD1. The CDR3 DNA follows: TGTGCCAGCAGCCTTCTTCCTGGGACAGGGGGGGAGACCCAGTACTTC. Amino acid sequence: CASSLLPGTGGETQYF.